One sample yielded the 7 T cell receptor beta chains listed below, sequenced in a study of T cell repertoires in chronic hepatitis B (dated by TCRdb to about 2019). The method behind the library was the immunoSEQ multiplex PCR assay. The clones in this table, taken by TCRdb from immuneACCESS, are in-frame only. Not every clone is retained; where verified, under half of the shortfall comes from an unresolved V gene, and the cause of the rest is unknown. This sample's listing comprises 94 clones. The sample consisted of HBV core (core169) epitope-specific CD8+ T cells from PBMCs. These TCRs come from a human donor with chronic hepatitis B virus infection.

This clone was seen just once. CDR3 DNA sequence: TGCGCCAGCAGCGCGGGGACGGGAAAGCAGTTCTTC. It yields the protein CASSAGTGKQFF. V and J are TRBV5-1 and TRBJ2-1, with TRBD2 as a possible D gene (6 bases). Germline V lookup: CDR1 SGHRS, CDR2 YFSETQ. V dropped 4 bases and J dropped 11 bases, with 13 bases sitting between them. This CDR3 contains 12 residues.

Worth noting for this clone: The sample has other DNA sequences that encode this CDR3 too. The chain joins TRBV14 to TRBJ1-1; D is ambiguous. The CDR3 is 12 amino acids. Trimming stripped 0 bases from V and 5 bases from J, with 4 bases between. Germline V gives CDR1 SGHDN, CDR2 FVKESK. The CDR3 bases are TGTGCCAGCAGCCAAGATCATACTGAAGCTTTCTTT. It specifies CASSQDHTEAFF.

This clone has only a few counts. V gene TRBV4-1 combines with J gene TRBJ1-1; 7 nucleotides match TRBD1. J was trimmed by 0 bases and V by 1 base; bases with no gene match: 11. The germline V gene has CDR1 MGHRA and CDR2 YSYEKL. The CDR3 loop spans 18 amino acids. CDR3 sequence reads: CASSQGRGTELMNTEAFF. The CDR3 nucleotides read TGCGCCAGCAGCCAAGGCAGGGGGACAGAACTCATGAACACTGAAGCTTTCTTT.

The V gene is TRBV2, the J gene TRBJ2-7; D possibly corresponds to TRBD1 (6 bases). Germline loops: CDR1 SNHLY, CDR2 FYNNEI. V shed 6 bases and J shed 3 bases, with 9 bases lying between them. CDR3 length equals 12 residues. CDR3 in amino acids: CASRGHFYEQYF. The CDR3 nucleotides are TGTGCCAGCAGGGGACACTTCTACGAGCAGTACTTC. Looking up the rest from reference TRBV2 and TRBJ2-7 gives the full variable domain: EPEVTQTPSHQVTQMGQEVILRCVPISNHLYFYWYRQILGQKVEFLVSFYNNEISEKSEIFDDQFSVERPDGSNFTLKIRSTKLEDSAMYFCASRGHFYEQYFGPGTRLTVT.

The chain has TRBV28 and TRBJ1-2; D may be TRBD1 (5 bases). Germline values: CDR1 MDHEN, CDR2 SYDVKM. V was cut by 2 bases and J by 8 bases, with 21 bases left in between. This CDR3 has 16 residues. CDR3 amino acids: CASSLVLRGVVRGYTF. In nucleotides, the CDR3 is TGTGCCAGCAGTTTAGTGCTGAGGGGAGTGGTCCGGGGCTACACCTTC.

V gene TRBV5-1 combines with J gene TRBJ2-3, with a weak D call TRBD2 (7 bases). The CDR3 runs to 15 residues. V shed 4 bases and J shed 4 bases, with 16 bases lying between them. The germline V gene has CDR1 SGHRS and CDR2 YFSETQ. CDR3 coding DNA: TGCGCCAGCAGCAGTGGGGGGGCTTTTTCAGATACGCAGTATTTT. It is translated as CASSSGGAFSDTQYF.

The chain joins TRBV12-5 to TRBJ2-6; the D gene is possibly TRBD1 (5 bases). CDR1 is LGHNT, CDR2 FRNRAP, per germline. Trimming shortened V by 7 bases and J by 5 bases, and 12 bases separated the two germline ends. The CDR3 has 14 residues. This chain's CDR3 is CASAGQSRANVLTF. The CDR3 region has the DNA TGTGCTAGTGCAGGACAAAGTCGGGCCAACGTCCTGACTTTC.